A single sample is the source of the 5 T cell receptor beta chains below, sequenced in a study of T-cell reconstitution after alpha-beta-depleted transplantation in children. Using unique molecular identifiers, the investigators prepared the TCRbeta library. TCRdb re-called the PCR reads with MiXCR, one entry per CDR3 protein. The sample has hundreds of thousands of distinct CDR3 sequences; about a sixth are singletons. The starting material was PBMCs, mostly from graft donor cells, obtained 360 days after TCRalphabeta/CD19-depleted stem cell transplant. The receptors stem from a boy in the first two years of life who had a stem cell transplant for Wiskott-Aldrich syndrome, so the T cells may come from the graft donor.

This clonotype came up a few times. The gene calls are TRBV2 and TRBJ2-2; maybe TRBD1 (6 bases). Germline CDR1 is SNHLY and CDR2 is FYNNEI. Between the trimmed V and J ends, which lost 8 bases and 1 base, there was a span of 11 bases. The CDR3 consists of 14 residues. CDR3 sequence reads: CASHRTVNTGELFF. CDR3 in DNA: TGTGCCAGCCATAGGACAGTGAACACCGGGGAGCTGTTTTTT.

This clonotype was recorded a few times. The CDR3 reads CASSFIIAGSYEQYF. Here the CDR3 DNA reads TGTGCCAGCAGTTTTATAATAGCGGGGAGTTACGAGCAGTACTTC. The chain combines TRBV7-2 with TRBJ2-7, with 8 positions matching TRBD2. The length of the CDR3 is 15 residues. Germline V gives CDR1 SGHTA, CDR2 FQGNSA. Trimming cost V 6 bases and J 4 bases; bases outside gene matches: 11.

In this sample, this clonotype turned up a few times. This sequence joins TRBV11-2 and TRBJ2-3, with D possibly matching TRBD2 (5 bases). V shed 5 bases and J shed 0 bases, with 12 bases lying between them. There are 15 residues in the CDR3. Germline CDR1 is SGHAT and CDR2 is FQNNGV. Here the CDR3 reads CASSPGSWSTDTQYF. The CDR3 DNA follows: TGTGCCAGCAGCCCGGGGAGTTGGAGCACAGATACGCAGTATTTT.

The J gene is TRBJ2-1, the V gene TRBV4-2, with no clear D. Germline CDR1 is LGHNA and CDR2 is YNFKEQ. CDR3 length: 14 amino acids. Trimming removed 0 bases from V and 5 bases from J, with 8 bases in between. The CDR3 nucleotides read TGTGCCAGCAGCCAAGAGGTTAGACACAATGAGCAGTTCTTC. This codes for CASSQEVRHNEQFF.

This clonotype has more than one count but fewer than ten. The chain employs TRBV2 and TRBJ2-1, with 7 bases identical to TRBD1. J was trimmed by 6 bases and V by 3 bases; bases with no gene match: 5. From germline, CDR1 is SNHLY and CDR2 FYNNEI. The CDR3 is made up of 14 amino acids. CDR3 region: CASSEQGVGNEQFF. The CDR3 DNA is TGTGCCAGCAGTGAGCAGGGGGTGGGCAATGAGCAGTTCTTC. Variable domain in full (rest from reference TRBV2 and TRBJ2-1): EPEVTQTPSHQVTQMGQEVILRCVPISNHLYFYWYRQILGQKVEFLVSFYNNEISEKSEIFDDQFSVERPDGSNFTLKIRSTKLEDSAMYFCASSEQGVGNEQFFGPGTRLTVL.